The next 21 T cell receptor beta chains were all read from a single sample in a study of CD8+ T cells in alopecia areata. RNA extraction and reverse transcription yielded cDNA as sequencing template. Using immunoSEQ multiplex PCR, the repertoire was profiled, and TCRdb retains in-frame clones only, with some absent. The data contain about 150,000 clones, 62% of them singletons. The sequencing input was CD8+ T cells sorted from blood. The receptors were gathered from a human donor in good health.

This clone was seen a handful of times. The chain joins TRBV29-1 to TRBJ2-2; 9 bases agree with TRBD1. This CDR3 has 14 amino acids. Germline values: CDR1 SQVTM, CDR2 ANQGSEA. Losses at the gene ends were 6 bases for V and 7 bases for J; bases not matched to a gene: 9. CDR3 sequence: CSVGRTGADGELFF. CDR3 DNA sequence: TGCAGCGTGGGGCGGACAGGGGCTGACGGGGAGCTGTTTTTT.

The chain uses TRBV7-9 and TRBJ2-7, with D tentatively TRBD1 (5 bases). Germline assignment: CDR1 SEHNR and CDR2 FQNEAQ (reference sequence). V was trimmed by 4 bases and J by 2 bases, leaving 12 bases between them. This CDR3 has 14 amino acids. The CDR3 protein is CASSSQTDAYEQYF. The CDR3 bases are TGTGCCAGCAGCTCCCAGACAGACGCCTACGAGCAGTACTTC.

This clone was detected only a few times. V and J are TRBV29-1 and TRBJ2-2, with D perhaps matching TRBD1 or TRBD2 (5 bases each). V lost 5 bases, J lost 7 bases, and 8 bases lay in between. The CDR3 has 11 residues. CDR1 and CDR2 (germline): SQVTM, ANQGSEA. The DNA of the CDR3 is TGCAGCGTTTATGGGGGCGGGGAGCTGTTTTTT. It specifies CSVYGGGELFF.

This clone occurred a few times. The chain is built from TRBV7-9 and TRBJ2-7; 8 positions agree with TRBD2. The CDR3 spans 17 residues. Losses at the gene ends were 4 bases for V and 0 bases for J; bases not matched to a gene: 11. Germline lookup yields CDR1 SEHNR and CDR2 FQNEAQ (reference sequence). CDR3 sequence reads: CASSSPLGTRDSYEQYF. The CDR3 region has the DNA TGTGCCAGCAGCTCGCCCCTAGGGACTAGGGACTCCTACGAGCAGTACTTC.

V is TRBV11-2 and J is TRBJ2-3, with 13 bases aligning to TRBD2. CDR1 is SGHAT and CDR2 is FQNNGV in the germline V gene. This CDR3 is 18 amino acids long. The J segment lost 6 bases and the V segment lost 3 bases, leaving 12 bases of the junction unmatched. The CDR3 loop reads CASSFVPTSGRAGDTQYF. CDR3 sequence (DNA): TGTGCCAGCAGCTTCGTCCCAACTAGCGGGAGGGCCGGTGATACGCAGTATTTT.

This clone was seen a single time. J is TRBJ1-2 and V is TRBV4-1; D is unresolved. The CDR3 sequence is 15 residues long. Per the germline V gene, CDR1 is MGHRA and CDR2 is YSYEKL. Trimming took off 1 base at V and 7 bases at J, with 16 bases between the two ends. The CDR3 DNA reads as TGCGCCAGCAGCCAAGCTTATACTCTCCAGGTTGGCTACACCTTC. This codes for CASSQAYTLQVGYTF.

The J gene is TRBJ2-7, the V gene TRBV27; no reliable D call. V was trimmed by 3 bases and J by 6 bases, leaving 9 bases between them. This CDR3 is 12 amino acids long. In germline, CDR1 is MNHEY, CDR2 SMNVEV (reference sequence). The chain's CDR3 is CASSFGVGEQYF. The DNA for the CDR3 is TGTGCCAGCAGTTTCGGTGTGGGCGAGCAGTACTTC.

The DNA of the CDR3 is TGCGCCAGCAGTCTACAGGGGGCTGGTGATACGCAGTATTTT. It yields the protein CASSLQGAGDTQYF. The chain is built from TRBV5-1 and TRBJ2-3; 9 nucleotides line up with TRBD1. Trimming at V came to 5 bases and at J to 6 bases, leaving 7 bases not matched to a gene. The length of the CDR3 is 14 residues. Looked up from germline, CDR1 is SGHRS and CDR2 is YFSETQ.

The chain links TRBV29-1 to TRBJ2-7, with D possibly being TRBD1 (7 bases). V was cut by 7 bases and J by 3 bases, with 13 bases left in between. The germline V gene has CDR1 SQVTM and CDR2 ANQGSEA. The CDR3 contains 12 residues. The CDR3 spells CSGGTVDYEQYF. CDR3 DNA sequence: TGCAGCGGCGGGACAGTCGACTACGAGCAGTACTTC.

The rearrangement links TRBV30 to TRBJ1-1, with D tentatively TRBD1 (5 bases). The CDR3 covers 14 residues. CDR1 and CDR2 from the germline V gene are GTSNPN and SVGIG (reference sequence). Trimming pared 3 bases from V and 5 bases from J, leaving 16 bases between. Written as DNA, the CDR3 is TGTGCCTGGAGCGACGGGGGATCGGGGACTGAAGCTTTCTTT. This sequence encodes CAWSDGGSGTEAFF.

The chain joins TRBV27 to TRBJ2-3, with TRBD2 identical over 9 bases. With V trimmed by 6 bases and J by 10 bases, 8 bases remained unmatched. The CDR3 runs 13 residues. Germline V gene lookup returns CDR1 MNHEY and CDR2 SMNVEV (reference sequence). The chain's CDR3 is CASRGGLANSQYF. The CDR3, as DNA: TGTGCCAGCAGAGGGGGACTAGCAAATTCGCAGTATTTT.

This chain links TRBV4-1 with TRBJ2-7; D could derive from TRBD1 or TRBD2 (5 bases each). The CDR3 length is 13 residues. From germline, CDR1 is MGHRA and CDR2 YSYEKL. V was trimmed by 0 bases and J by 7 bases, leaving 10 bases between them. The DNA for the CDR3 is TGCGCCAGCAGCCAAGATGGGGGATGGGAGCAGTACTTC. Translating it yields CASSQDGGWEQYF.

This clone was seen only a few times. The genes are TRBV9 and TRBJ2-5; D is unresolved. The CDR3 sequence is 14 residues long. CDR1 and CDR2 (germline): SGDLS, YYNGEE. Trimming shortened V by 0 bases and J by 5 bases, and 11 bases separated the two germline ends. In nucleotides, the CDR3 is TGTGCCAGCAGCGTAGGTTCCAGTCAGGAGACCCAGTACTTC. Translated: CASSVGSSQETQYF.

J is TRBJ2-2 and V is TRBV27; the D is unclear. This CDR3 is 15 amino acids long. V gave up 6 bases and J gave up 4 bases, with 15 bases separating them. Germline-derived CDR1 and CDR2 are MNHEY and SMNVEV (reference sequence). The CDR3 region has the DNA TGTGCCAGCAGCGCACCGGTGGCTGGCACCGGGGAGCTGTTTTTT. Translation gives CASSAPVAGTGELFF.

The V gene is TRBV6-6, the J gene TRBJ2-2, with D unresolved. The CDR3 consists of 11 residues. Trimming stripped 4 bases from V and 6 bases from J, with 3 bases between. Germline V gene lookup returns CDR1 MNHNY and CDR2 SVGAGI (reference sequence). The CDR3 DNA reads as TGTGCCAGCAGTTTCGCCGGGGAGCTGTTTTTT. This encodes CASSFAGELFF.

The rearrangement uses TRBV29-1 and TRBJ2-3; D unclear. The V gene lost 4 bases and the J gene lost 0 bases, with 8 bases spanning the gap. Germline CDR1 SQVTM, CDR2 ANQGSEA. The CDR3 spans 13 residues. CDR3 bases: TGCAGCGTTGTGCCTGGCAGCACAGATACGCAGTATTTT. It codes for CSVVPGSTDTQYF.

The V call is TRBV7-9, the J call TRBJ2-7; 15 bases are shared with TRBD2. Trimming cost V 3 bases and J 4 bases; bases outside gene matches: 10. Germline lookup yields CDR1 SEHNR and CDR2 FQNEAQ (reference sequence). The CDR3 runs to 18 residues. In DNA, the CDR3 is TGTGCCAGCAGCTTCTCCGGACTAGCGGGAGGGCCAGTTTACGAGCAGTACTTC. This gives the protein CASSFSGLAGGPVYEQYF.

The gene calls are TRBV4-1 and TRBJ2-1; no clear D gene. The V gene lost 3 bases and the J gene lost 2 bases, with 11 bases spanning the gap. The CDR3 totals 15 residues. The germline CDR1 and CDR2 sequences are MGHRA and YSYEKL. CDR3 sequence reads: CASSQKASTYNEQFF. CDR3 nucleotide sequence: TGCGCCAGCAGCCAGAAAGCGAGTACCTACAATGAGCAGTTCTTC.

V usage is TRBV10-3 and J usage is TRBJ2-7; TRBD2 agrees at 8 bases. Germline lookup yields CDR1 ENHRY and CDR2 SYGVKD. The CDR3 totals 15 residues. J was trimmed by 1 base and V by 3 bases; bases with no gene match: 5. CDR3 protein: CAISDPLAGSYEQYF. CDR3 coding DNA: TGTGCCATCAGTGACCCCCTAGCGGGTTCCTACGAGCAGTACTTC.

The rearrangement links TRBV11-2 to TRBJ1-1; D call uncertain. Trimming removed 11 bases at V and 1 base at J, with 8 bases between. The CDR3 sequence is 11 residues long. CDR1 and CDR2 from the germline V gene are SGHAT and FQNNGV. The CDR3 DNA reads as TGTGCCGGCCACGGGAACACTGAAGCTTTCTTT. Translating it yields CAGHGNTEAFF.

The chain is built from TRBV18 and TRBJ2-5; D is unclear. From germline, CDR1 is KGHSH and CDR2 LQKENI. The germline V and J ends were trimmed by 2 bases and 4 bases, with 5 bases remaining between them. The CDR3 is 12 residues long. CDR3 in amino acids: CASSPIRETQYF. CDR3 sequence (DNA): TGTGCCAGCTCACCAATTCGAGAGACCCAGTACTTC.